This TCR beta chain is drawn from a study of blood T cells in healthy people across ages. Germline values: CDR1 SGHRS, CDR2 YFSETQ. V was shortened by 0 bases and J by 6 bases, with 16 bases between the two germline ends. The CDR3 covers 15 residues. The second PCR ran about 6 to 12 cycles with a sample-barcoded 5' primer and J-beta primers. TCRdb reanalysed the 5' RACE reads using MiXCR and keeps one entry per CDR3 protein. Here the sample spans about 1.4 million distinct CDR3 sequences, approximately 60% being singletons. V is TRBV5-1 and J is TRBJ2-7; D remains unclear. The receptor was isolated from a man aged 18 to 30 in good health. Sequencing was performed on blood. In DNA, the CDR3 is TGCGCCAGCAGCTTGGTATCCGGACCGTTGCCCGAGCAGTACTTC. Amino acid sequence: CASSLVSGPLPEQYF.